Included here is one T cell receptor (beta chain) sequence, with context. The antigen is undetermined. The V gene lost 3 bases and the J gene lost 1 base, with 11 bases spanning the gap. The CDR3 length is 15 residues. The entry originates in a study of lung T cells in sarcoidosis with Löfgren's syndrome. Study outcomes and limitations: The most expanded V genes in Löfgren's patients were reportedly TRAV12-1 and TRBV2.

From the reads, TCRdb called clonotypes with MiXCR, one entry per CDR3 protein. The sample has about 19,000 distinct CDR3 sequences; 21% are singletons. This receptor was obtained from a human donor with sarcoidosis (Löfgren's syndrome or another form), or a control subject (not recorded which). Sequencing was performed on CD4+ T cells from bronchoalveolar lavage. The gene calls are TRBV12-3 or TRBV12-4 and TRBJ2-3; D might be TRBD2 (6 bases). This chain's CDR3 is CASSLTGEGTDTQYF. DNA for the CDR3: TGTGCCAGCAGTTTGACGGGGGAAGGCACAGATACGCAGTATTTT.